The sequence of this T cell receptor (beta chain) was determined in a study of blood T cell repertoires in COVID-19. Turning to the study itself: Acute and convalescent COVID-19 specimens originated in the United States, Italy and Spain. The analysed material was cDNA or gDNA that came from T cells, B-cell-depleted T cells, or PBMCs.

The CDR3 covers 16 residues. Unmatched junction bases numbered 10, after V lost 6 bases and J lost 1 base. The germline V gene encodes CDR1 SGHAT and CDR2 FQNNGV. Profiled with immunoSEQ multiplex PCR; TCRdb holds only in-frame clones, not every one. The sample holds under 200,000 clones; more than 70% are singletons and the top ten take approximately 7%. The chain carries TRBV11-2 and TRBJ1-1; TRBD1 matches 8 bases. This sequence originates from a man aged 45 to 65 with active or convalescent COVID-19. The sample comprised peripheral blood. In DNA, the CDR3 is TGTGCCAGCAGTCTTCAGGGGGCGAGGGCGAACACTGAAGCTTTCTTT. This sequence encodes CASSLQGARANTEAFF.